The clone carrying this TCR beta chain has a handful of counts. Antigen unknown. Unique molecular identifiers were affixed to single, distinct cDNA molecules. Each CDR3 protein is one row after TCRdb ran MiXCR on the 5' RACE reads. There are about 100,000 distinct CDR3 sequences in the sample; about an eighth occur only once, and approximately 6% lies in the top ten. This specimen comes from a study of early T cells in non-severe SARS-CoV-2 infection. In the study overall: Sequencing targeted bulk RNA from unsorted whole blood, leaving chains unpaired.

Study-wide results and caveats: Matching with VDJdb favored anti-spike CD8 responses (missing private and CD4 specificities).

The sequencing sample was made of whole blood. This receptor was identified in an adult who was a healthcare worker with PCR-confirmed SARS-CoV-2 infection or an uninfected control (not recorded which).

Written as DNA, the CDR3 is TGTGCCAGCAGTCTACAGGGAGAGACCCAGTACTTC. This translates into CASSLQGETQYF. The chain carries TRBV7-9 and TRBJ2-5; perhaps TRBD1 as D (6 bases). CDR1 and CDR2 (germline): SEHNR, FQNEAQ (reference sequence). The CDR3 consists of 12 residues. Trimming took 6 bases from V and 4 from J, leaving 9 bases between them.